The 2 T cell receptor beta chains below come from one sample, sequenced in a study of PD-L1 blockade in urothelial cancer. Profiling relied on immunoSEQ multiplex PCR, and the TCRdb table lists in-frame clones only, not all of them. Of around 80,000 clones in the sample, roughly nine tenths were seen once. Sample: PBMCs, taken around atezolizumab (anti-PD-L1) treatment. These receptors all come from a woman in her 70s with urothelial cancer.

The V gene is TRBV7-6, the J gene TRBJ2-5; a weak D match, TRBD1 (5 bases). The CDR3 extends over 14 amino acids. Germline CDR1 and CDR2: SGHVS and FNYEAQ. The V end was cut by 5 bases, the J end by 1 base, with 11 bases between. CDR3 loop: CASSHKDTQETQYF. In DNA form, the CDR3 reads TGTGCCAGCAGCCACAAGGACACCCAAGAGACCCAGTACTTC.

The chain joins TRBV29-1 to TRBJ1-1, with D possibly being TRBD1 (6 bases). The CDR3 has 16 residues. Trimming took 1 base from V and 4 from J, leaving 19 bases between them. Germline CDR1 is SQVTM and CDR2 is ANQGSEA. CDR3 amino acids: CSVEGYRDDWGTEAFF. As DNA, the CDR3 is TGCAGCGTTGAAGGGTACAGGGACGACTGGGGCACTGAAGCTTTCTTT.